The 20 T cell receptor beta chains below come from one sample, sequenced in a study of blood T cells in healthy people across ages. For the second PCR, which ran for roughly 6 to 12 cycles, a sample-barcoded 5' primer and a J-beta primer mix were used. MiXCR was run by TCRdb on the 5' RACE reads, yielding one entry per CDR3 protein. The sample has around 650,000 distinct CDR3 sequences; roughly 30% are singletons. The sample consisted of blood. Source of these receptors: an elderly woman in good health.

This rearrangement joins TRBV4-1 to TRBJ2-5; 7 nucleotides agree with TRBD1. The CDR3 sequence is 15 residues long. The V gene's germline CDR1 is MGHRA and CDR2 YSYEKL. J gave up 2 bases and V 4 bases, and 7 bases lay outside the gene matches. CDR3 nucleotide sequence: TGCGCCAGCAGCCGTGGGACAGCCGGACAAGAGACCCAGTACTTC. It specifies CASSRGTAGQETQYF.

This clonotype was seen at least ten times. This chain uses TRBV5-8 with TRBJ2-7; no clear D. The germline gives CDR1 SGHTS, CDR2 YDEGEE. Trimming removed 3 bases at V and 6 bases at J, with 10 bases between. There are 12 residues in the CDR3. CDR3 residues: CASSSLTSEQYF. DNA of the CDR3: TGTGCCAGCAGCTCCCTCACCTCCGAGCAGTACTTC.

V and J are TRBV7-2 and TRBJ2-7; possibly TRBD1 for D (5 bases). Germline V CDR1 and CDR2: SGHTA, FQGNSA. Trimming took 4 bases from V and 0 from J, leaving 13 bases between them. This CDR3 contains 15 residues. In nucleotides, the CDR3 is TGTGCCAGCAGCTCAGGTAGGGGAAGCTCCTACGAGCAGTACTTC. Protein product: CASSSGRGSSYEQYF.

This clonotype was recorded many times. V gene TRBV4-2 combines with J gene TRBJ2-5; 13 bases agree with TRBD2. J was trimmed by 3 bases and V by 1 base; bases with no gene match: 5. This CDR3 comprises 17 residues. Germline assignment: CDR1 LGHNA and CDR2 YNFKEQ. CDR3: CASSQVRTSGGKETQYF. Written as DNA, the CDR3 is TGTGCCAGCAGCCAAGTCAGGACTAGCGGGGGTAAAGAGACCCAGTACTTC.

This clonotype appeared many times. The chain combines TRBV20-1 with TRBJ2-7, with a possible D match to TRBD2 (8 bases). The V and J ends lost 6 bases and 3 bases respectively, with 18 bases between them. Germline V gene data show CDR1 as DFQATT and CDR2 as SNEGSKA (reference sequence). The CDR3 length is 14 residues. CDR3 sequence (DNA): TGCAGTGCCCGGGGGGGCAGGGGGATCTACGAGCAGTACTTC. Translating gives CSARGGRGIYEQYF.

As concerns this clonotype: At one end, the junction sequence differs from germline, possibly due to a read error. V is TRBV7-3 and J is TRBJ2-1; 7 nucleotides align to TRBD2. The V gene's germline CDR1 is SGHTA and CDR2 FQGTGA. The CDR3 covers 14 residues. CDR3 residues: CAGRSEAGEDEKFF. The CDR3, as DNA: TGTGCCGGCAGGTCAGAGGCGGGGGAGGATGAGAAGTTCTTC.

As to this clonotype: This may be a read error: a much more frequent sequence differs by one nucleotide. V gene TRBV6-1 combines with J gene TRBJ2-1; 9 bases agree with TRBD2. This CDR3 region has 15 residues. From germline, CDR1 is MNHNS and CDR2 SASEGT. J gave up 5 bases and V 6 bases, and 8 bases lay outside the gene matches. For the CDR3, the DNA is TGTGCCAGCAGGGGAGGGACTAGCAGGAACAATGAGCAGTTCTTC. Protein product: CASRGGTSRNNEQFF.

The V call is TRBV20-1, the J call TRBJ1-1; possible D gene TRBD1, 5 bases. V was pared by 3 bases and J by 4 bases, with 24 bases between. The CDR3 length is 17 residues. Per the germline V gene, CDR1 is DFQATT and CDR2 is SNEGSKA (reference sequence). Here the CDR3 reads CSASSPRGKMGSTEAFF. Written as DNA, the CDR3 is TGCAGTGCTAGTTCCCCGCGGGGGAAAATGGGTAGCACTGAAGCTTTCTTT.

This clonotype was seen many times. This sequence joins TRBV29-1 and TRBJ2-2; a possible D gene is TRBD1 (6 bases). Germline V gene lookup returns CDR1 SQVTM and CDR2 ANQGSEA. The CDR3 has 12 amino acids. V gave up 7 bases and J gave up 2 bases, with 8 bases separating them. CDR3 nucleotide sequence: TGCAGCGGGACAGTCAACACCGGGGAGCTGTTTTTT. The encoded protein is CSGTVNTGELFF.

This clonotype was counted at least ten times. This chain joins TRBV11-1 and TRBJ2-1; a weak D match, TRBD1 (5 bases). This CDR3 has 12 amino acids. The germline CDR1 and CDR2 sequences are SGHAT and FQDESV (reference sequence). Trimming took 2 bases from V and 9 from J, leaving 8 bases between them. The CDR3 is CASSLQGGEQFF. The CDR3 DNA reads TGTGCCAGCAGCTTACAGGGCGGTGAGCAGTTCTTC.

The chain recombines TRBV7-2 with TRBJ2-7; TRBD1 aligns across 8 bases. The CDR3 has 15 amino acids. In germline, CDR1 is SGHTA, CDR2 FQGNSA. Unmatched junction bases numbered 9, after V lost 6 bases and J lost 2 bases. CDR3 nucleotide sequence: TGTGCCAGCAGTCTAGTTACGGGACAGGCCTACGAGCAGTACTTC. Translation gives CASSLVTGQAYEQYF.

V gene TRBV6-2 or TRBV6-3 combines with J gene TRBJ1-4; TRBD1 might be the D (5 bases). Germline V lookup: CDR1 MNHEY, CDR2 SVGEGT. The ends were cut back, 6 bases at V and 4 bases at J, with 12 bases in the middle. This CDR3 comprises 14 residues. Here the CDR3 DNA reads TGTGCCAGCAGATTCGCGGGGCTTAATGAAAAACTGTTTTTT. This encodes CASRFAGLNEKLFF.

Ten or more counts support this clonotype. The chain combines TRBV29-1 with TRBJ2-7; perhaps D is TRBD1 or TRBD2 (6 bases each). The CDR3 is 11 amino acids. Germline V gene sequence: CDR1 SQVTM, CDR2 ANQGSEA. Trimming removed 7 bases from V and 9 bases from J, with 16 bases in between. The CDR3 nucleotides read TGCAGCGCCGGGGTCTCGGGGGCGCAGTACTTC. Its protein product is CSAGVSGAQYF.

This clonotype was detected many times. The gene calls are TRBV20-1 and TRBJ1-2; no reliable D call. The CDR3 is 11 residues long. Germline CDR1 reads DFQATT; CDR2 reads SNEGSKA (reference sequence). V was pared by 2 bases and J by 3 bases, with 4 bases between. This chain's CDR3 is CSARRDYGYTF. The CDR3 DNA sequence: TGCAGTGCTAGACGGGACTATGGCTACACCTTC.

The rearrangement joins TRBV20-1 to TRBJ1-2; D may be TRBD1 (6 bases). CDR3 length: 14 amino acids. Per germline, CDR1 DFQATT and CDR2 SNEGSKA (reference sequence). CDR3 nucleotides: TGCATTGCCGTAGAAACAGGGAGTTGGTATGGCTACACCTTC. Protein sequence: CIAVETGSWYGYTF.

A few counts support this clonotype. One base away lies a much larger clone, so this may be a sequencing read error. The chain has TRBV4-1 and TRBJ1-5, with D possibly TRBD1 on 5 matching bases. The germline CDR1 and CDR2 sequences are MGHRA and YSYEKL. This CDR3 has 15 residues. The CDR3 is CASSQETVSNRPQHF. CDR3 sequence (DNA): TGCGCCAGCAGCCAAGAGACAGTCAGCAATCGGCCCCAGCATTTT.

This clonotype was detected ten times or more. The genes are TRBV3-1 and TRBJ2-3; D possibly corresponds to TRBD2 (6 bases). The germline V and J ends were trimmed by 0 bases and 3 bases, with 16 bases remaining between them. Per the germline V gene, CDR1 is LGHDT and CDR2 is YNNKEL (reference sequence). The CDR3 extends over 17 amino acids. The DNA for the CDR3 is TGTGCCAGCAGCCAAGATGGCACGAGCGGGCGGACAGATACGCAGTATTTT. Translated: CASSQDGTSGRTDTQYF.

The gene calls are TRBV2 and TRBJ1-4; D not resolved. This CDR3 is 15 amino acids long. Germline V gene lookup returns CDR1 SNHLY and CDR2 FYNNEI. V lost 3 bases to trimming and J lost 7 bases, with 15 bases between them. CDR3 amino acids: CASSEVLGYGEKLFF. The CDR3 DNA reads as TGTGCCAGCAGTGAGGTCTTGGGGTACGGTGAAAAACTGTTTTTT. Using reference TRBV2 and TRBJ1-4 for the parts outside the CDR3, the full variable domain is EPEVTQTPSHQVTQMGQEVILRCVPISNHLYFYWYRQILGQKVEFLVSFYNNEISEKSEIFDDQFSVERPDGSNFTLKIRSTKLEDSAMYFCASSEVLGYGEKLFFGSGTQLSVL.

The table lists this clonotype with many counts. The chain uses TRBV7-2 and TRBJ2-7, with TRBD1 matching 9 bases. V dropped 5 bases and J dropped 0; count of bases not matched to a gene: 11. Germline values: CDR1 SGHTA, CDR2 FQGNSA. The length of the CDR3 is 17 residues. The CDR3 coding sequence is TGTGCCAGCAGCGCCCTGGGGGGGGGACAGGGCTCCTACGAGCAGTACTTC. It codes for CASSALGGGQGSYEQYF.

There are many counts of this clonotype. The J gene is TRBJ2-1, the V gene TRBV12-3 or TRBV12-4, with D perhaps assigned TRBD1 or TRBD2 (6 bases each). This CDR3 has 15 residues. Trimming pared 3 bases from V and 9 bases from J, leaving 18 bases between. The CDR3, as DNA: TGTGCCAGCAGTTTGAAGGGGGGATCGGGTGGTGAGCAGTTCTTC. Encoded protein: CASSLKGGSGGEQFF.